Listed below are T cell receptor beta chains from one sample, sequenced in a study of OX40 agonist ivuxolimab in advanced cancers. TCRdb's table, derived via immunoSEQ multiplex PCR, lists solely in-frame clones and lacks some. This sample has 39,000 or so clones, with more than 80% found just once. The starting material was CD4+ or CD8+ T cells sorted from blood, obtained in a trial of the OX40 agonist ivuxolimab. The receptor source for this set is an adult with an advanced solid tumor such as melanoma, head and neck, liver or kidney cancer. Each CDR3 is given with its conserved first and last residue. A D gene is named only where the DNA matches it firmly. Clone size is stated in some rows and not others, as once, few, many or a class when expanded.

d_gene	v_gene	j_gene	len	abundance	CDR3nt	CDR3aa
-	TRBV6-6	TRBJ2-3	12	-	TGTGCCAGCAGTCTAAACGCAGATACGCAGTATTTT	CASSLNADTQYF
TRBD1	TRBV5-5	TRBJ2-5	14	-	TGTGCCAGCAGGGCCGGGACAGGACAAGAGACCCAGTACTTC	CASRAGTGQETQYF
-	TRBV7-8	TRBJ2-7	14	-	TGTGCCAGCAGCCCCTGGACAGAGTCCTACGAGCAGTACTTC	CASSPWTESYEQYF
-	TRBV5-1	TRBJ2-5	14	-	TGCGCCAGCAGCTTCTTTCAGGGGACAGAGACCCAGTACTTC	CASSFFQGTETQYF
-	TRBV2	TRBJ1-2	15	-	TGTGCCAGCAGTACCCCCGAGGACAGATACTATGGCTACACCTTC	CASSTPEDRYYGYTF
TRBD2	TRBV2	TRBJ2-1	12	-	TGTGCCAGCAGTCTCGGGGGGAATGAGCAGTTCTTC	CASSLGGNEQFF
-	TRBV6-1	TRBJ1-6	15	-	TGTGCCAGCAGACTCGTGACAGGACGTAATTCACCCCTCCACTTT	CASRLVTGRNSPLHF
-	TRBV7-2	TRBJ1-3	16	-	TGTGCCAGCAGCCCAAATTCCCCGAGCTCTGGAAACACCATATATTTT	CASSPNSPSSGNTIYF
-	TRBV7-9	TRBJ1-1	14	-	TGTGCCAGCAGCTTAGGAGGTATGAACACTGAAGCTTTCTTT	CASSLGGMNTEAFF
TRBD1	TRBV7-8	TRBJ1-2	15	-	TGTGCCAGCAGCTTAGCGGGACAGGGGGTAGGAGGCTACACCTTC	CASSLAGQGVGGYTF
-	TRBV6-5	TRBJ1-6	15	few	TGTGCCAGCAGTTACTCGGGGGTAAATAATTCACCCCTCCACTTT	CASSYSGVNNSPLHF
-	TRBV10-3	TRBJ1-2	12	-	TGTGCCATCAGTGAGTACAGGGACAGCTACACCTTC	CAISEYRDSYTF
-	TRBV7-3	TRBJ2-2	15	-	TGTGCCAGCAGCTTACACAGCTCGAACACCGGGGAGCTGTTTTTT	CASSLHSSNTGELFF
-	TRBV5-1	TRBJ1-5	15	once	TGCGCCAGCAGCTTGGAGGGTCGGGGCGATCAGCCCCAGCATTTT	CASSLEGRGDQPQHF
-	TRBV18	TRBJ2-6	16	-	TGTGCCAGCTCACCACAACGGGCCTCTGGGGCCAACGTCCTGACTTTC	CASSPQRASGANVLTF
-	TRBV5-4	TRBJ1-4	17	-	TGTGCCAGCAGCTTGGGGGGGGGACTCGCAACTAATGAAAAACTGTTTTTT	CASSLGGGLATNEKLFF
-	TRBV11-2	TRBJ2-3	15	-	TGTGCCAGCAGCTTTATACAGGGAAGCACAGATACGCAGTATTTT	CASSFIQGSTDTQYF
-	TRBV28	TRBJ2-2	15	-	TGTGCCAGCAGTTATACAGGACCGTACACCGGGGAGCTGTTTTTT	CASSYTGPYTGELFF
TRBD1	TRBV6-5	TRBJ1-6	16	-	TGTGCCAGCAGTTACCAGACAGGGGGCATGGAGTCACCCCTCCACTTT	CASSYQTGGMESPLHF
TRBD1	TRBV9	TRBJ1-4	15	-	TGTGCCAGCAGCGTAGGTATCCAGGGGGCTGAAAAACTGTTTTTT	CASSVGIQGAEKLFF
TRBD1	TRBV6-5	TRBJ1-6	14	-	TGTGCCAGCAAAGACGACAGGGGTTGGTCACCCCTCCACTTT	CASKDDRGWSPLHF
-	TRBV6-1	TRBJ2-1	13	-	TGTGCCATGGGCCCGGCGGGCTTTGGTGAGCAGTTCTTC	CAMGPAGFGEQFF
-	TRBV11-1	TRBJ2-5	14	-	TGTGCCAGCAGCGGCCGGACAGACCAAGAGACCCAGTACTTC	CASSGRTDQETQYF
TRBD2	TRBV6-1	TRBJ2-7	15	once	TGTGCCAGCAGTGGAAGGACTAGCGGCACCTACGAGCAGTACTTC	CASSGRTSGTYEQYF
TRBD2	TRBV7-9	TRBJ2-1	14	once	TGTGCCAGCAGCCCCTCTAGCGGGGTTCCAGAGCAGTTCTTC	CASSPSSGVPEQFF
-	TRBV21-1	TRBJ1-5	19	-	TGTGCCAGCAGCACCCGTCGGACAGGGAGGGAGTATAGCAATCAGCCCCAGCATTTT	CASSTRRTGREYSNQPQHF
-	TRBV11-3	TRBJ2-5	15	few	TGTGCCAGCAGCTTAGGGAGGACGTTCCAAGAGACCCAGTACTTC	CASSLGRTFQETQYF
-	TRBV18	TRBJ2-3	14	once	TGTGCCAGCTCACCAGAGACACGGACAGATACGCAGTATTTT	CASSPETRTDTQYF
-	TRBV30	TRBJ2-1	14	-	TGTGCCTGGAGTGCGGGGGGCCCCTACAATGAGCAGTTCTTC	CAWSAGGPYNEQFF
-	TRBV7-8	TRBJ2-1	15	-	TGTGCCAGCAGCACCGAAGGGGGGGGCTACAATGAGCAGTTCTTC	CASSTEGGGYNEQFF
TRBD2	TRBV5-5	TRBJ2-5	16	-	TGTGCCAGCACCTCGTCGAGTACTAGCGGCCAAGAGACCCAGTACTTC	CASTSSSTSGQETQYF
-	TRBV5-1	TRBJ1-2	14	-	TGCGCCAGCACCCTTTACCGGGACGGTAAAGGCTACACCTTC	CASTLYRDGKGYTF
-	TRBV4-3	TRBJ2-7	13	-	TGCGCCAGCAGCCCAAGTAGGGGCTACGAGCAGTACTTC	CASSPSRGYEQYF
-	TRBV19	TRBJ2-5	13	-	TGTGCCAGTAGTGGGACCCTCCAAGAGACCCAGTACTTC	CASSGTLQETQYF
TRBD1	TRBV7-9	TRBJ1-1	16	-	TGTGCCAGCAGCCGAAGCCCCCGGACAGGGAGAGATGAAGCTTTCTTT	CASSRSPRTGRDEAFF
TRBD2	TRBV6-5	TRBJ2-3	15	-	TGTGCCAGCAGGCCTAGCGGGGTAGGCACAGATACGCAGTATTTT	CASRPSGVGTDTQYF
TRBD1	TRBV5-1	TRBJ1-1	15	-	TGCGCCAGCAGCGAGGCAGGGGGCGCGGTGACTGAAGCTTTCTTT	CASSEAGGAVTEAFF
-	TRBV7-3	TRBJ1-1	13	once	TGTGCCAGCAGCTTCACCGGGAACACTGAAGCTTTCTTT	CASSFTGNTEAFF
-	TRBV5-8	TRBJ1-1	13	-	TGTGCCAGCAGCGTACAGGGTCCCACTGAAGCTTTCTTT	CASSVQGPTEAFF
TRBD1	TRBV5-1	TRBJ2-1	15	once	TGCGCCAGCAGCCTTCAGGGGGAAACCTACAATGAGCAGTTCTTC	CASSLQGETYNEQFF
-	TRBV5-1	TRBJ2-4	17	medium-sized	TGCGCCAGCAGCTTGGGTTCAAACCACAGCCCGCTTGGCATTCAGTACTTC	CASSLGSNHSPLGIQYF
-	TRBV7-9	TRBJ2-2	13	-	TGTGCCATGGACAAAACAAACACCGGGGAGCTGTTTTTT	CAMDKTNTGELFF
TRBD1	TRBV2	TRBJ2-2	15	-	TGTGCCAGCAGTGCTCTACAGGGGTTCGCCGGGGAGCTGTTTTTT	CASSALQGFAGELFF
-	TRBV6-6	TRBJ1-5	11	-	TGTGCCAGCGGAATGGTTGAGCCCCAGCATTTT	CASGMVEPQHF
-	TRBV5-8	TRBJ1-2	16	-	TGTGCCAGCAGCTTGTATCCAGGCCAGGACATTTATGGCTACACCTTC	CASSLYPGQDIYGYTF
TRBD2	TRBV7-2	TRBJ2-1	17	few	TGTGCCAGCAGCCGGACTAGCGGGGGGGACTATGGCAATGAGCAGTTCTTC	CASSRTSGGDYGNEQFF
TRBD1	TRBV5-1	TRBJ2-1	16	-	TGCGCCAGCAGCATGAAAACCGGGACAGCCTACAATGAGCAGTTCTTC	CASSMKTGTAYNEQFF
-	TRBV11-3	TRBJ1-4	14	-	TGTGCCAGCAGCCGGACGGCTGATAATGAAAAACTGTTTTTT	CASSRTADNEKLFF
-	TRBV7-9	TRBJ2-2	14	-	TGTGCCAGCAGCTTAGTGGGTGCCACCGGGGAGCTGTTTTTT	CASSLVGATGELFF
TRBD1	TRBV5-1	TRBJ2-5	14	-	TGCGCCAGCTGGACAGGGGGGGATCAAGAGACCCAGTACTTC	CASWTGGDQETQYF
TRBD1	TRBV5-8	TRBJ1-2	17	-	TGTGCCAGCAGCACCGCCGGGACAGGGGTTCGAAGAAATGGCTACACCTTC	CASSTAGTGVRRNGYTF
-	TRBV30	TRBJ1-2	13	-	TGTGCCTGGAGTGTCCGGGAGAACTATGGCTACACCTTC	CAWSVRENYGYTF
-	TRBV7-9	TRBJ1-1	11	-	TGTGCCAGCAGCCTGGACACTGAAGCTTTCTTT	CASSLDTEAFF
-	TRBV2	TRBJ1-5	14	few	TGTGCCAGCACCCGTGGTGGTAGCAATCAGCCCCAGCATTTT	CASTRGGSNQPQHF
-	TRBV30	TRBJ1-2	12	-	TGCGCCAGAGATTGGAGGGGCTATGGCTACACCTTC	CARDWRGYGYTF